Following are 16 T cell receptor beta chains from one sample sequenced in a study of response to subunit inactivated influenza vaccine. TCRdb re-analysed the RT-PCR reads in MiXCR, keeping a single row per CDR3 protein. Counted here are about half a million distinct CDR3 sequences, 6.5% to 8% occurring once; the ten biggest clones make up 10% to 15%. Sequencing was performed on PBMCs from blood, taken roughly 24 months after vaccination. Receptors originate from a man aged 45-69 years who received an inactivated influenza vaccine.

This clonotype was detected a few times. The chain uses TRBV5-4 and TRBJ2-7; D may correspond to TRBD1 or TRBD2 (5 bases each). Trimming pared 4 bases from V and 6 bases from J, leaving 20 bases between. In germline, CDR1 is SGHNT, CDR2 YYREEE (reference sequence). The CDR3 has 15 residues. The CDR3 DNA is TGTGCCAGCAGCGGGGCAGAGGGTCTTCAGACCGAGCAGTACTTC. This sequence encodes CASSGAEGLQTEQYF.

The chain has TRBV12-3 or TRBV12-4 and TRBJ1-1; the D is unclear. The CDR3 has 13 residues. Deletions cut 3 bases from V and 3 bases from J, with 8 bases between. The CDR3 protein is CASSFEVYTEAFF. The DNA for the CDR3 is TGTGCCAGCAGTTTCGAGGTTTACACTGAAGCTTTCTTT.

This clonotype was observed at least ten times. The chain joins TRBV12-3 or TRBV12-4 to TRBJ1-2; 8 bases match TRBD1. This CDR3 is built from 16 residues. V lost 2 bases and J lost 5; bases outside the gene matches: 10. CDR3 DNA sequence: TGTGCCAGCAGTTTATTACCCCAGACAGGGGATTATGGCTACACCTTC. Protein product: CASSLLPQTGDYGYTF.

This clonotype was observed at least ten times. At one end, the junction sequence differs from germline, possibly due to a read error. CDR3 sequence (DNA): TGTGCCAGCAGTGAAGCTCGGGAACTAGCCCGTTTT. It encodes CASSEARELARF. The rearrangement uses TRBV2 and TRBJ2-3, with D tentatively TRBD2 (6 bases). There are 12 residues in the CDR3. In germline, CDR1 is SNHLY, CDR2 FYNNEI.

This clonotype was recorded many times. The chain employs TRBV12-3 or TRBV12-4 and TRBJ1-3; D is unresolved. The CDR3 contains 13 residues. Trimming took 2 bases from V and 5 from J, leaving 7 bases between them. CDR3 DNA: TGTGCCAGCAGTTTATTTCAGCGAAACACCATATATTTT. Protein sequence: CASSLFQRNTIYF.

This clonotype was detected a few times. The J gene is TRBJ1-1, the V gene TRBV5-1; 8 nucleotides match TRBD1. V lost 6 bases and J lost 0; bases outside the gene matches: 10. Per germline, CDR1 SGHRS and CDR2 YFSETQ. This CDR3 has 16 amino acids. CDR3 coding DNA: TGCGCCAGCACCCCTGGGAGGACAGGGTTGAACACTGAAGCTTTCTTT. Residues: CASTPGRTGLNTEAFF.

As concerns this clonotype: At one boundary the junction diverges from the germline segment, which might be a read error. The chain combines TRBV5-1 with TRBJ2-1; 7 bases agree with TRBD1. The CDR3 has 14 amino acids. The germline V gene has CDR1 SGHRS and CDR2 YFSETQ. CDR3 in DNA: TGCGCCAGCAGCCCGGGACAGAGCTACAAGGAGCAGTTCTTC. Protein: CASSPGQSYKEQFF.

The rearrangement joins TRBV20-1 to TRBJ2-6, with D unclear. The CDR3 is 13 residues long. Trimming left V 3 bases short and J 2 bases short, with 5 bases between. Germline values: CDR1 DFQATT, CDR2 SNEGSKA (reference sequence). In DNA, the CDR3 is TGCAGTGCTAGGCACGCTGGGGCCAACGTCCTGACTTTC. This encodes CSARHAGANVLTF.

Many counts were recorded for this clonotype. The chain is built from TRBV29-1 and TRBJ2-5, with 12 bases identical to TRBD2. Germline V lookup: CDR1 SQVTM, CDR2 ANQGSEA. The CDR3 loop spans 14 amino acids. The junction had 4 bases not matched to a gene; V was cut back by 3 bases and J by 5 bases. CDR3: CSVDILAGGETQYF. The CDR3 DNA reads as TGCAGCGTTGATATCCTAGCGGGAGGGGAGACCCAGTACTTC.

Only a few counts were recorded for this clonotype. V is TRBV7-2 and J is TRBJ2-1; no firm D call. This CDR3 spans 13 amino acids. Germline V lookup: CDR1 SGHTA, CDR2 FQGNSA. Trimming removed 5 bases from V and 7 bases from J, with 12 bases in between. The CDR3 DNA sequence: TGTGCCAGCAGCCGTACAAGGTCTAATGAGCAGTTCTTC. Protein: CASSRTRSNEQFF.

This clonotype was picked up a small number of times. This chain uses TRBV9 with TRBJ1-4; the D is unclear. The CDR3 has 14 amino acids. Trimming cost V 2 bases and J 4 bases, with 9 bases left between them. Per germline, CDR1 SGDLS and CDR2 YYNGEE. CDR3: CASSVAGGNEKLFF. CDR3 coding DNA: TGTGCCAGCAGCGTCGCGGGCGGTAATGAAAAACTGTTTTTT. Filled out from reference TRBV9 and TRBJ1-4, the complete variable domain reads DSGVTQTPKHLITATGQRVTLRCSPRSGDLSVYWYQQSLDQGLQFLIQYYNGEERAKGNILERFSAQQFPDLHSELNLSSLELGDSALYFCASSVAGGNEKLFFGSGTQLSVL.

This clonotype was picked up a small number of times. This chain joins TRBV12-3 or TRBV12-4 and TRBJ1-5; D is undetermined. V was pared by 7 bases and J by 0 bases, with 10 bases between. This CDR3 is built from 14 residues. In DNA, the CDR3 is TGTGCCAGCACCTTGCCAGCTAGCAATCAGCCCCAGCATTTT. Protein product: CASTLPASNQPQHF.

The chain recombines TRBV20-1 with TRBJ2-1; D call uncertain. Trimming took off 3 bases at V and 0 bases at J, with 9 bases between the two ends. This CDR3 has 14 residues. Germline CDR1 and CDR2: DFQATT and SNEGSKA (reference sequence). The CDR3 is CSARWMSSYNEQFF. CDR3 sequence (DNA): TGCAGTGCTAGGTGGATGAGCTCCTACAATGAGCAGTTCTTC.

The chain has TRBV28 and TRBJ2-5; TRBD1 agrees at 7 bases. Trimming cost V 2 bases and J 5 bases; bases outside gene matches: 5. The CDR3 is 14 residues long. The germline V gene has CDR1 MDHEN and CDR2 SYDVKM. For the CDR3, the DNA is TGTGCCAGCAGTTTACGGGACAGTGGGGAGACCCAGTACTTC. Translation: CASSLRDSGETQYF.

This clonotype was seen many times. This sequence joins TRBV11-1 and TRBJ2-5; 10 positions match TRBD2. Germline V gene data show CDR1 as SGHAT and CDR2 as FQDESV (reference sequence). Trimming removed 7 bases from V and 3 bases from J; junction bases left unmatched: 2. The CDR3 spans 13 residues. The CDR3 DNA reads TGTGCCAGCACTAGCGGGAGTGAAGAGACCCAGTACTTC. Protein product: CASTSGSEETQYF.

The chain uses TRBV7-2 and TRBJ2-1; 8 nucleotides agree with TRBD2. After removal of 5 bases from V and 9 bases from J, the junction contained 9 bases not matched to a gene. CDR1 is SGHTA and CDR2 is FQGNSA in the germline V gene. CDR3 size: 14 residues. The CDR3 protein is CASSMGLVGVEQFF. The CDR3 DNA reads as TGTGCCAGCAGCATGGGACTAGTGGGGGTTGAGCAGTTCTTC.